The clone carrying this T cell receptor (beta chain) was detected a few times. Its antigen is as yet unknown. TCRdb recomputed calls from the 5' RACE reads with MiXCR, one row per CDR3 protein. This sample yields just over 450,000 distinct CDR3 sequences, of which 13% to 15% are seen a single time; over 0.5% belongs to the top ten. This CDR3 spans 14 amino acids. The V gene's germline CDR1 is SNHLY and CDR2 FYNNEI. Trimming left V 7 bases short and J 2 bases short, with 12 bases between. The data derive from a study of identical twins. Study-wide findings and caveats: In cord blood, abundant beta clonotypes had fewer insertions; memory showed no trend. In drawing conclusions, the study used cross-sectional statistical analysis and did not follow the same donors.

The same data also went into a second study, on yellow fever vaccine responses in identical twins.

The sequence came from a woman in her late teens or twenties in good health. V and J are TRBV2 and TRBJ2-1; tentative D call: TRBD1 (6 bases). Sequenced input: CD4+ T cells sorted from blood. This chain's CDR3 is CASNTGFPYNEQFF. DNA for the CDR3: TGTGCCAGCAACACAGGGTTCCCCTACAATGAGCAGTTCTTC.